A single sample is the source of the 27 T cell receptor beta chains below, sequenced in a study of shared clonotypes between healthy human individuals. Profiling relied on immunoSEQ multiplex PCR, and the TCRdb table lists in-frame clones only, not all of them. The table shows over a million clones, with about 98.5% occurring only once. The material sequenced was naive CD4+ T cells sorted from blood. Specified subset: CD45RA+ positively selected. Every receptor here comes from a man aged 30-40 years in good health.

A single count supports this clone. This sequence joins TRBV28 and TRBJ1-2, with D uncertain. Germline assignment: CDR1 MDHEN and CDR2 SYDVKM. The length of the CDR3 is 14 residues. Deletions cut 6 bases from V and 7 bases from J, with 18 bases between. The CDR3 spells CASRSYTRFGGYTF. The CDR3 region has the DNA TGTGCCAGCAGGAGTTATACGCGATTCGGTGGCTACACCTTC.

The chain joins TRBV5-1 to TRBJ2-3, with TRBD2 matching over 8 bases. The CDR3 consists of 15 residues. With 1 base clipped from V and 4 bases from J, the junction kept 5 bases outside the gene matches. Germline lookup yields CDR1 SGHRS and CDR2 YFSETQ. The CDR3 is CASSLIGGRPDTQYF. CDR3 DNA sequence: TGCGCCAGCAGCTTGATCGGCGGGAGGCCAGATACGCAGTATTTT.

This sequence joins TRBV18 and TRBJ1-5; 7 bases line up with TRBD1. This CDR3 spans 16 amino acids. V lost 3 bases, J lost 4 bases, and 9 bases stayed unmatched. Germline loops: CDR1 KGHSH, CDR2 LQKENI. CDR3 amino acids: CASSPLSGTDNQPQHF. As DNA, the CDR3 is TGTGCCAGCTCACCCTTGTCCGGGACAGATAATCAGCCCCAGCATTTT. Using reference TRBV18 and TRBJ1-5 for the parts outside the CDR3, the full variable domain is NAGVMQNPRHLVRRRGQEARLRCSPMKGHSHVYWYRQLPEEGLKFMVYLQKENIIDESGMPKERFSAEFPKEGPSILRIQQVVRGDSAAYFCASSPLSGTDNQPQHFGDGTRLSIL.

This clone came up once. The chain couples TRBV13 to TRBJ2-7; TRBD1 is a possible D gene (6 bases). There are 20 residues in the CDR3. Trimming stripped 5 bases from V and 7 bases from J, with 36 bases between. The V gene's germline CDR1 is PRHDT and CDR2 FYEKMQ (reference sequence). CDR3: CASSLFARRLGRGATREQYF. The CDR3 DNA reads TGTGCCAGCAGCCTCTTTGCCCGACGGCTTGGCAGGGGCGCTACTCGGGAGCAGTACTTC.

This chain connects TRBV29-1 to TRBJ2-7; 11 bases match TRBD1. V was pared by 6 bases and J by 5 bases, with 6 bases of the junction left unmatched. The CDR3 covers 13 residues. Per the germline V gene, CDR1 is SQVTM and CDR2 is ANQGSEA. This chain's CDR3 is CSVGQGAINEQYF. The CDR3 DNA follows: TGCAGCGTCGGACAGGGGGCGATCAACGAGCAGTACTTC.

V usage is TRBV18 and J usage is TRBJ2-2, with D unresolved. Germline CDR1 is KGHSH and CDR2 is LQKENI. Trimming shortened V by 1 base and J by 5 bases, and 11 bases separated the two germline ends. This CDR3 comprises 15 residues. CDR3 loop: CASSPLRTDTGELFF. CDR3 sequence (DNA): TGTGCCAGCTCACCACTTCGGACCGATACCGGGGAGCTGTTTTTT.

CDR3 protein: CASSRGQGRPYNEQFF. The CDR3 DNA follows: TGTGCCAGCAGCAGGGGACAGGGGCGACCCTACAATGAGCAGTTCTTC. V and J are TRBV14 and TRBJ2-1; 10 bases line up with TRBD1. V shed 5 bases, J shed 2 bases, and the junction held 6 bases outside the gene matches. Germline V gene lookup returns CDR1 SGHDN and CDR2 FVKESK. The CDR3 loop spans 16 amino acids.

The gene calls are TRBV5-1 and TRBJ2-3, with 8 bases aligning to TRBD2. Germline trimming cut 8 bases from V and 4 bases from J; bases unmatched to any gene: 15. Per the germline V gene, CDR1 is SGHRS and CDR2 is YFSETQ. This CDR3 is 16 amino acids long. CDR3 sequence reads: CASRLDGRVYADTQYF. The CDR3 nucleotides read TGCGCCAGTAGATTGGACGGGAGGGTTTATGCAGATACGCAGTATTTT.

This chain uses TRBV6-5 with TRBJ2-1; 11 positions match TRBD2. The CDR3 is made up of 15 amino acids. Trimming removed 4 bases from V and 8 bases from J; junction bases left unmatched: 7. CDR1 and CDR2 (germline): MNHEY, SVGAGI. The CDR3 loop reads CASSSRLAGIYEQFF. In DNA, the CDR3 is TGTGCCAGCAGTTCCCGACTAGCGGGAATATATGAGCAGTTCTTC.

The chain has TRBV5-6 and TRBJ2-3, with 10 nucleotides matching TRBD2. The V gene end was trimmed by 6 bases and the J gene end by 2 bases; junction bases not matched to a gene: 9. This CDR3 is built from 16 residues. Per germline, CDR1 SGHDT and CDR2 YYEEEE. CDR3 sequence (DNA): TGTGCCAGCACTCTGAGACTAGCGGGCCCCACAGATACGCAGTATTTT. Amino acid sequence: CASTLRLAGPTDTQYF.

The chain couples TRBV15 to TRBJ2-1; 7 bases fit TRBD2. Germline values: CDR1 LNHNV, CDR2 YYDKDF (reference sequence). V shed 4 bases, J shed 7 bases, and the junction held 13 bases outside the gene matches. The CDR3 sequence is 16 residues long. The CDR3 loop reads CATSIRGSLMGNEQFF. The CDR3, as DNA: TGTGCCACCAGCATTCGCGGGAGTTTGATGGGGAATGAGCAGTTCTTC.

This clone has a single count. This chain uses TRBV7-6 with TRBJ2-6, with unresolved D. V lost 5 bases to trimming and J lost 0 bases, with 17 bases between them. The germline CDR1 and CDR2 sequences are SGHVS and FNYEAQ. This CDR3 region has 18 residues. As DNA, the CDR3 is TGTGCCAGCAGCCCCGAGGCAGTGTCCGTCTCTGGGGCCAACGTCCTGACTTTC. Protein product: CASSPEAVSVSGANVLTF.

A word on this clone: Other DNA sequences in this sample translate to the same CDR3. V usage is TRBV20-1 and J usage is TRBJ1-2, with D uncertain. CDR3 length: 11 residues. Trimming took 6 bases from V and 4 from J, leaving 9 bases between them. Germline V CDR1 and CDR2: DFQATT, SNEGSKA (reference sequence). DNA for the CDR3: TGCAGTGCCCGCCTAGGCTATGGCTACACCTTC. Translated, it gives CSARLGYGYTF.

In its sample, this clone was seen once. DNA of the CDR3: TGTGCCAGTAGTACCCGAGGACCCTACGAGCAGTACTTC. It codes for CASSTRGPYEQYF. The gene calls are TRBV19 and TRBJ2-7; D is uncertain. The CDR3 runs to 13 residues. Trimming took 4 bases from V and 2 from J, leaving 9 bases between them. Germline assignment: CDR1 LNHDA and CDR2 SQIVND (reference sequence).

This clone was seen a single time. V gene TRBV19 combines with J gene TRBJ2-2; 8 bases are shared with TRBD1. V shed 6 bases, J shed 4 bases, and the junction held 7 bases outside the gene matches. The CDR3 sequence is 15 residues long. The germline V gene has CDR1 LNHDA and CDR2 SQIVND (reference sequence). The chain's CDR3 is CASRVTGAGTGELFF. As DNA, the CDR3 is TGTGCCAGTAGAGTGACAGGGGCGGGCACCGGGGAGCTGTTTTTT.

V usage is TRBV29-1 and J usage is TRBJ2-1; possibly TRBD2 for D (6 bases). The ends were cut back, 7 bases at V and 0 bases at J, with 10 bases in the middle. This CDR3 region has 13 residues. CDR1 and CDR2 from the germline V gene are SQVTM and ANQGSEA. CDR3 residues: CSGSGLSYNEQFF. The CDR3 region has the DNA TGCAGCGGGTCGGGACTCTCCTACAATGAGCAGTTCTTC.

V is TRBV7-9 and J is TRBJ2-3; no reliable D call. V was clipped by 6 bases and J by 4 bases, with 5 bases between them. The CDR3 is 11 residues long. Germline-derived CDR1 and CDR2 are SEHNR and FQNEAQ (reference sequence). CDR3: CASSWADTQYF. The CDR3 DNA follows: TGTGCCAGCAGTTGGGCAGATACGCAGTATTTT. The entire variable domain, with the rest obtained from reference TRBV7-9 and TRBJ2-3, is as follows: DTGVSQNPRHKITKRGQNVTFRCDPISEHNRLYWYRQTLGQGPEFLTYFQNEAQLEKSRLLSDRFSAERPKGSFSTLEIQRTEQGDSAMYLCASSWADTQYFGPGTRLTVL.

CDR3 in amino acids: CASSLGQAVDEQFF. The CDR3 DNA sequence: TGTGCCAGCAGCCTGGGACAGGCGGTCGATGAGCAGTTCTTC. The V and J genes are TRBV11-3 and TRBJ2-1, with 8 bases identical to TRBD1. Germline values: CDR1 SGHNT, CDR2 YENEEA. The CDR3 runs 14 residues. The V segment lost 5 bases and the J segment 8 bases; nucleotides outside the gene matches: 8.

The gene calls are TRBV18 and TRBJ1-4; the D gene is possibly TRBD1 (6 bases). Trimming took off 0 bases at V and 14 bases at J, with 16 bases between the two ends. The CDR3 is made up of 14 amino acids. CDR1 is KGHSH, CDR2 LQKENI, per germline. CDR3 protein: CASSPPLIVRGLFF. DNA for the CDR3: TGTGCCAGCTCACCACCCCTCATCGTGAGGGGGCTGTTTTTT.

As concerns this clone: Other DNA variants within this sample encode the same CDR3. The genes are TRBV18 and TRBJ2-7; perhaps TRBD2 as D (7 bases). Germline V gene sequence: CDR1 KGHSH, CDR2 LQKENI. The CDR3 loop spans 15 amino acids. V lost 0 bases and J lost 4, with 13 bases in between. CDR3 sequence: CASSPPSQGGYEQYF. The CDR3 DNA is TGTGCCAGCTCACCACCGTCACAGGGAGGGTACGAGCAGTACTTC.

The chain employs TRBV7-8 and TRBJ2-1; perhaps D is TRBD1 or TRBD2 (6 bases each). This CDR3 has 12 residues. Germline V CDR1 and CDR2: SGHVS, FQNEAQ. V lost 5 bases, J lost 8 bases, and 10 bases lay in between. The DNA for the CDR3 is TGTGCCAGCAGCCATAGGGGGGATGAGCAGTTCTTC. This codes for CASSHRGDEQFF.

V is TRBV11-2 and J is TRBJ1-2; D unclear. This CDR3 comprises 17 residues. Germline CDR1 SGHAT, CDR2 FQNNGV. The germline V and J ends were trimmed by 0 bases and 5 bases, with 19 bases remaining between them. The CDR3 spells CASSLDPGPGLRYGYTF. In DNA form, the CDR3 reads TGTGCCAGCAGCTTAGATCCGGGTCCTGGACTCCGGTATGGCTACACCTTC.

The chain uses TRBV6-5 and TRBJ2-7; 9 bases agree with TRBD1. Germline-derived CDR1 and CDR2 are MNHEY and SVGAGI. The CDR3 is made up of 15 amino acids. V shed 4 bases and J 5 bases; nucleotides not matched to a gene: 9. In DNA form, the CDR3 reads TGTGCCAGCAGTTCCACGGGACAGGGTGTTAACGAGCAGTACTTC. Amino acid sequence: CASSSTGQGVNEQYF.

This rearrangement joins TRBV9 to TRBJ2-7, with D maybe TRBD2 (6 bases). The ends were cut back, 0 bases at V and 5 bases at J, with 18 bases in the middle. CDR1 SGDLS and CDR2 YYNGEE come from the germline V gene. The CDR3 consists of 16 residues. The DNA for the CDR3 is TGTGCCAGCAGCGTAGTCCAGGTTGGGGGGATCCACGAGCAGTACTTC. This codes for CASSVVQVGGIHEQYF.

For this clone: The same CDR3 also results from other DNA sequences found in this sample. The chain combines TRBV5-1 with TRBJ2-5, with D possibly called TRBD1 or TRBD2 (6 bases each). Germline-derived CDR1 and CDR2 are SGHRS and YFSETQ. The V end was cut by 0 bases, the J end by 2 bases, with 11 bases between. The length of the CDR3 is 15 residues. CDR3 in amino acids: CASSLVGGPQETQYF. The CDR3 region has the DNA TGCGCCAGCAGCTTGGTGGGGGGCCCTCAAGAGACCCAGTACTTC.

This chain joins TRBV29-1 and TRBJ2-7; D uncertain. The germline V gene has CDR1 SQVTM and CDR2 ANQGSEA. Between the trimmed V and J ends, which lost 3 bases and 3 bases, there was a span of 6 bases. CDR3 length: 11 residues. CDR3 protein: CSVDEDYEQYF. The CDR3, as DNA: TGCAGCGTTGACGAAGACTACGAGCAGTACTTC.

This chain uses TRBV4-3 with TRBJ2-5; 9 bases align to TRBD2. J gave up 0 bases and V 2 bases, and 4 bases lay outside the gene matches. This CDR3 has 16 residues. The V gene's germline CDR1 is LGHNA and CDR2 YSLEER. CDR3 sequence (DNA): TGCGCCAGCAGCCAACAAGCGGGAGGTTACCAAGAGACCCAGTACTTC. As protein: CASSQQAGGYQETQYF.